The T cell receptor (beta chain) under discussion was sequenced for a study of cytomegalovirus exposure and HLA in healthy donors (dated by TCRdb to about 2017). The study in broad terms: According to an earlier analysis of 587 of the donors, some 180 million T cells yielded roughly 110 million unique TCR beta sequences and less than 300 Gb of sequence data. To decide whether each TCR beta V gene segment behaved as functional or pseudogenic, an earlier analysis of some 600 of the donors relied on high-throughput TCR beta sequencing. Among the roughly 410 genotyped donors, around 81% belonged to the genetic ancestry cluster associated with self-reported Caucasian donors. Roughly 5 DR-DQ haplotypes were handled as single units for association and clustering, since linkage in the cohort was strong. The number of typed donors differed by locus: about 620-630 for A, B, C, DRB1 and DQB1; 522 for DQA1; approximately 600 for DPA1; and about 470 for DPB1. Rather than using new phenotypic data, the later analysis identified candidate immune exposures from TCR beta sequences and from how often those sequences occurred across donors. Among roughly 370 genotyped donors of the cohort, an average of around 240,000 unique TCR beta nucleotide sequences were sequenced per donor, roughly 20% of them non-productive. All discovery cohort repertoires had been generated using a single sequencing platform. Both class I and class II loci were covered by HLA typing, at four-digit resolution. A later genetic analysis took genome-wide SNP genotypes for about 65% of the 666 donors and used that subset as a discovery cohort. To study patterns of TCR occurrence, a later analysis re-analyzed previously published TCR beta repertoires from 600 to 750 donors and added high-resolution HLA genotyping. The study profiled the T cell repertoires of 500 to 800 subjects by immunosequencing and related them to cytomegalovirus serostatus. The study combined high-throughput TCR immunosequencing, statistical association of individual TCRs with disease status, and machine learning to predict cytomegalovirus infection status. Donor age, sex, ethnicity and CMV serostatus were compiled alongside the repertoire data. Roughly 320 gigabases of sequencing data and roughly 80 million unique TCR sequences made up an early release that covered roughly 670 HLA-typed donors. Along with the 666-subject first cohort, a separate validation cohort of about 110 different subjects was used. The aim of the study was to test whether cataloging public T cell receptors could identify signatures of past pathogen exposure.

On the study overall, not on this receptor specifically: In a later analysis, HLA-associated TCR beta chains showed more clonal expansion and lower generation probabilities than non-associated chains that were equally common. Sequencing depth was assumed to be roughly uniform across donors in the presence/absence analyses, though that assumption may not hold. Because HLA typing was unavailable for some donors at each locus, only the typed subset was used in association tests. A cluster of highly shared sequence variants was judged likely to represent a technical artifact of the sequencing pipeline. According to a later genetic analysis, donors in an Asian-associated ancestry cluster had fewer N-insertions in productive TCRs than the approximately 670-donor mean. In the study, 150 to 200 TCR beta chains were listed as associated with cytomegalovirus. Only TCR beta chains were sequenced in this cohort, and the absence of alpha or paired-chain data limited detectable features. A later analysis found that TCR association rates varied across HLA loci, with DRB1 alleles showing the most associated TCRs and HLA-C alleles the fewest. In a later analysis, most CMV-associated TCR beta chains were found to appear HLA-restricted, with HLA associations seemingly driven largely by CMV exposure. The 87-base-pair reads could not distinguish some IMGT-functional V segments, including TRBV6-2 and TRBV6-3, so those segments were excluded. The classifier was reported to diagnose cytomegalovirus status with high specificity and sensitivity in both the original cohort and the validation cohort. A further reported finding was that TCR beta sequences accurately predicted the HLA-A and HLA-B alleles for most subjects in the first cohort. A later genetic analysis associated a missense DCLRE1C variant with V-gene and J-gene trimming of TCR beta chains, and an independent cohort replicated the association. The earlier analysis of 587 of the donors excluded seventeen rarely observed V segments, including chromosome 9 orphons, because counts were too low. The only immune exposure information available for the cohort was CMV serostatus. Linkage disequilibrium might explain the correlated functional status among segregating V segments, but an unknown experimental factor could not be excluded. It was suggested by the authors that the approach could potentially be generalized to other disease states and immunological phenotypes. In an earlier analysis of approximately 590 of the donors, most TCR beta V segments were observed in productive rearrangements about 90% or about 30% of the time, broadly matching IMGT annotations. A later analysis associated about 16,000 TCR beta sequences with specific HLA alleles at a false discovery rate of 0.05. When HLA alleles, especially DR and DQ, strongly co-occurred, TCR associations were difficult to assign to individual alleles. Three of the identified cytomegalovirus-associated TCR beta chains were confirmed in vitro to be specific for cytomegalovirus antigens. In a later analysis, several top co-occurrence clusters were reported to appear linked to parvovirus B19, influenza, CMV and Epstein-Barr virus. Most TCR sequences were observed very rarely across donors, whereas some public TCRs were present in many individuals.

Inclusive of the bounding cysteine and valine, the CDR3 is 15 residues long. The DNA shown is the 45-base CDR3, in frame from base 1. V is clipped by 7 bases and J by 1 base, and the sequence between their germline boundaries is 18 bases long. The CDR1 and CDR2 encoded by the germline V gene are SGHRS and YFSETQ. The cohort consisted of 650 to 700 healthy bone marrow donors. Cohort members were all nominally healthy when sampled, although unrecorded immune exposures were likely present. The donor tested CMV seronegative and was one of the 352 seronegative cohort members. Each donor provided a peripheral blood sample, and peripheral blood mononuclear cells were used for TCR beta sequencing. Genomic DNA extraction from the blood cell samples was performed with the Qiagen DNeasy Blood Extraction Kit. The protocol used for the library was the immunoSEQ multiplex PCR assay. The multiplex PCR relied on a mix of 60 forward primers for TCR Vbeta segments and 13 reverse primers for TCR Jbeta segments. A multiplex PCR assay on genomic DNA amplified the CDR3 region of rearranged TCR beta genes. On the Illumina HiSeq System, the amplified TCR beta libraries were sequenced as 87-base-pair reads. In the authors' own workflow: In a later analysis, tens of millions of unique TCR beta chains were counted across the 500 to 700 repertoires, and roughly 11 million of these chains were shared by at least two donors. Raw reads were error-corrected and collapsed into unique sequences with a nearest-neighbor algorithm that merged closely related sequences to remove PCR and sequencing errors. CDR3 sequences were aligned to IMGT reference sequences to assign V, D and J gene segments. For a sequence to be retained, at least a six-nucleotide match to both a V gene segment and a J gene segment was required. A rearrangement was called productive if the CDR3 had no stop codons and remained in frame with V and J, and every other rearrangement was called non-productive. CDR3 was defined by IMGT convention, running from the second conserved V-encoded cysteine to the conserved J-encoded phenylalanine. In an earlier analysis of 500 to 650 of the donors, sequences lacking an unambiguous match to a single V gene segment were excluded. An earlier analysis of 550 to 650 of the donors classified V segments as functional when productive rearrangements were above 56.7% and as segregating when the standard deviation between donors was above 5%. A statistical classification framework was built for diagnosing cytomegalovirus status from the catalog of TCR beta chain sequences. In a later analysis, V and J genes were assigned by comparing TCR nucleotide sequences against IMGT/GENE-DB human TR gene sequences. A later analysis assigned CDR3 sequences and most-parsimonious VDJ recombination scenarios with the TCRdist pipeline. In a later analysis, every TCR beta chain was defined by the combination of its CDR3 amino acid sequence and its V-gene family, and reads without a unique V-gene family were dropped. To address suspected cross-contamination and a sequencing artifact, a later analysis removed several hundred highly shared, low-generation-probability nucleotide sequences. For each public chain, a later analysis derived a clonal expansion index from normalized ranks of inferred template counts within each repertoire. In a later analysis, generation probabilities were computed using a VDJ recombination model fitted to out-of-frame rearrangements, and the results were checked against IGoR. In a later analysis, TCR-TCR, TCR-HLA and TCR-CMV co-occurrence was scored with hypergeometric tests, and a repertoire-size bias correction was applied to TCR pairs. A later analysis estimated false discovery rates by permuting HLA or CMV assignments 20 times. A later analysis grouped co-occurring TCRs with DBSCAN, adding TCRdist sequence similarity when clustering within HLA-allele-positive subsets. Repertoires with fewer than 30,000 or more than 120,000 public chains, plus five repertoires with anomalous nucleotide sharing, were excluded from co-occurrence clustering. Sourced from immuneACCESS, this table was stored by TCRdb with only in-frame sequences that have V and J called. A share of the clones is absent; for the studies checked, an unresolved V gene accounts for under half, and the remainder has no known explanation. V and J calls and clone size come straight from that table; D and trimming were deduced from the DNA. The sample table holds approximately 100,000 clones, of which approximately 79% were seen once. The biggest ten clones account for 3.5% to 4% of the sample.

A note on this clone: Its antigen is not yet known. The input lacks base qualities; no much larger clone sits a single base away.

The clonotype originates from a man aged 55-75 years in good health and CMV-seronegative. Sequenced: PBMCs. The rearranged segments are TRBV5-1 and TRBJ2-7; the D region possibly corresponds to TRBD1 (6 bases align). The nucleotide sequence is TGCGCCAGCCAGAGGGTTCCGGGGACATCCTACGAGCAGTACGTC. This translates into CASQRVPGTSYEQYV.